This TCR beta chain was sequenced during a study of T cell responses to AZD1222 COVID-19 vaccine. Profiled with immunoSEQ multiplex PCR; TCRdb holds only in-frame clones, not every one. The table shows 120,000 or so clones, with 90% occurring only once. The CDR3 extends over 16 amino acids. J gave up 7 bases and V 4 bases, and 14 bases lay outside the gene matches. The germline V gene encodes CDR1 MNHEY and CDR2 SVGEGT. Broader study findings: Variant regions that are unmutated are reportedly the target of nearly half of spike-specific TCRs. Increases in Spike-specific TCR breadth and depth were seen after two AZD1222 doses.

Worth noting for this clone: The antigen remains undetermined.

V is TRBV6-2 or TRBV6-3 and J is TRBJ1-1, with 8 bases lining up with TRBD1. The receptor was derived from an adult in good health. The sample was peripheral blood, taken on day 0 of MenACWY control vaccination. In DNA, the CDR3 is TGTGCCAGCAGTTTTCCCACGACAGGGGAGAACGATGAAGCTTTCTTT. Its protein is CASSFPTTGENDEAFF.